This TCR beta chain was sequenced during a study of T cells expressing NK-cell markers. The germline gives CDR1 SGHVS, CDR2 FNYEAQ. CDR3 size: 11 residues. TCRdb reprocessed the 5' RACE reads, keeping one entry per CDR3 protein, no DNA. The repertoire shows a few hundred thousand distinct CDR3 sequences; the top ten hold about 5.2%. Sample: blood T cells: a sorted CD56 or NKG2C T cell subset, CD4+ or CD8+ T cells, or bulk PBMC T cells (not recorded which). The rearrangement links TRBV7-6 to TRBJ2-5. The sequence derives from a man aged 18 to 70 in good health. CDR3 amino acids: CASSNAETQYF.